This T cell receptor beta chain was identified during a study of early stage breast cancer tumors. Study-level findings and limits: In most of the 16 patients, blood comparison separated tumor from normal breast. Enriched TCRB sequences shared across patients were mostly commonly generated sequences.

This clone turned up a few times. What it recognizes is unknown. The table came from immunoSEQ multiplex PCR; TCRdb's copy has only in-frame clones and leaves some out. Of fewer than 30,000 clones listed, 80% are singletons. This CDR3 has 14 amino acids. In germline, CDR1 is SGHRS, CDR2 YFSETQ. The V segment lost 7 bases and the J segment 4 bases; nucleotides outside the gene matches: 7. The V and J genes are TRBV5-1 and TRBJ2-3; 9 bases map to TRBD1. The sequencing sample was made of blood. This receptor was taken from a person between 55 and 70 years old with breast cancer. The CDR3 protein is CASFETGGADTQYF. The CDR3 DNA is TGCGCCAGCTTCGAGACAGGGGGAGCAGATACGCAGTATTTT.